These 23 T cell receptor beta chains came from one sample sequenced in a study of radiation and T cells in renal cell carcinoma. Time point denoted: baseline pretreatment blood. Noted treatment: 15 Gy SBRT to primary tumor, nephrectomy 4 weeks later. Assay: immunoSEQ multiplex PCR; the TCRdb copy retains only in-frame clones and omits some. Of tens of thousands of clones detected, over 65% appear once; the ten largest clones hold roughly 7%. Sequencing was performed on blood, taken from a patient whose treatment included radiotherapy and nephrectomy. The receptors derive from a man aged 55 to 70 with renal cell carcinoma.

The chain combines TRBV5-1 with TRBJ2-2; D may be TRBD2 (6 bases). Trimming left V 5 bases short and J 0 bases short, with 17 bases between. The CDR3 extends over 17 amino acids. Per germline, CDR1 SGHRS and CDR2 YFSETQ. The CDR3 DNA reads as TGCGCCAGCAGTCCTGTACCCGGGAGTTCGAACACCGGGGAGCTGTTTTTT. It yields the protein CASSPVPGSSNTGELFF.

The chain has TRBV5-1 and TRBJ2-2; 9 nucleotides agree with TRBD2. The CDR3 consists of 16 residues. Germline CDR1 and CDR2: SGHRS and YFSETQ. Unmatched junction bases numbered 6, after V lost 1 base and J lost 5 bases. The CDR3 region is CASSLQVAGVTGELFF. The CDR3 DNA sequence: TGCGCCAGCAGCTTGCAGGTAGCGGGAGTGACCGGGGAGCTGTTTTTT.

This clone is a singleton in its sample. This rearrangement joins TRBV11-3 to TRBJ2-1; 10 bases line up with TRBD1. With 1 base clipped from V and 7 bases from J, the junction kept 4 bases outside the gene matches. CDR1 is SGHNT, CDR2 YENEEA, per germline. The CDR3 runs 15 residues. The CDR3 DNA sequence: TGTGCCAGCAGCTTAGGGACAGGGGGAAGAAATGAGCAGTTCTTC. Translated: CASSLGTGGRNEQFF.

This chain joins TRBV7-9 and TRBJ1-2; D not resolved. V dropped 5 bases and J dropped 4 bases, with 11 bases sitting between them. This CDR3 spans 13 amino acids. CDR1 SEHNR and CDR2 FQNEAQ come from the germline V gene (reference sequence). CDR3 nucleotides: TGTGCCAGCAGCCTTTCGACGACCTATGGCTACACCTTC. It is translated as CASSLSTTYGYTF.

V and J are TRBV19 and TRBJ2-2, with 8 bases that match TRBD2. Germline-derived CDR1 and CDR2 are LNHDA and SQIVND (reference sequence). V shed 10 bases and J 0 bases; nucleotides not matched to a gene: 7. The CDR3 extends over 15 amino acids. In DNA, the CDR3 is TGTGCCACCTTTAGCGGGGTCGCGAACACCGGGGAGCTGTTTTTT. It specifies CATFSGVANTGELFF. The full variable domain, its missing parts supplied by reference TRBV19 and TRBJ2-2, is DGGITQSPKYLFRKEGQNVTLSCEQNLNHDAMYWYRQDPGQGLRLIYYSQIVNDFQKGDIAEGYSVSREKKESFPLTVTSAQKNPTAFYLCATFSGVANTGELFFGEGSRLTVL.

V is TRBV6-4 and J is TRBJ2-2; no reliable D call. Trimming took 3 bases from V and 8 from J, leaving 16 bases between them. This CDR3 comprises 15 residues. Germline-derived CDR1 and CDR2 are MRHNA and SNTAGT. CDR3 residues: CASSDRPHPGGELFF. In DNA form, the CDR3 reads TGTGCCAGCAGTGATCGACCCCATCCCGGAGGGGAGCTGTTTTTT.

This rearrangement joins TRBV30 to TRBJ1-3, with 12 bases aligning to TRBD1. This CDR3 has 16 residues. The V gene end was trimmed by 0 bases and the J gene end by 7 bases; junction bases not matched to a gene: 7. The V gene's germline CDR1 is GTSNPN and CDR2 SVGIG (reference sequence). The CDR3 here is CAWSVPGTGGRNTIYF. The DNA of the CDR3 is TGTGCCTGGAGTGTACCCGGGACAGGGGGCAGGAACACCATATATTTT.

There are a few counts of this clone. The genes are TRBV6-1 and TRBJ2-7; D gene uncertain. Germline V lookup: CDR1 MNHNS, CDR2 SASEGT. This CDR3 spans 15 amino acids. Trimming stripped 3 bases from V and 0 bases from J, with 12 bases between. CDR3 sequence reads: CASSDQQKFSYEQYF. The CDR3 nucleotides are TGTGCCAGCAGTGACCAACAGAAGTTCTCCTACGAGCAGTACTTC.

The chain links TRBV5-4 to TRBJ2-2; 15 bases map to TRBD2. V gave up 3 bases and J gave up 5 bases; unmatched junction bases: 2. Germline V gives CDR1 SGHNT, CDR2 YYREEE (reference sequence). The CDR3 runs to 16 residues. The CDR3 nucleotides are TGTGCCAGCAGCTCAGGGACTAGCGGGAGGACCGGGGAGCTGTTTTTT. Translated: CASSSGTSGRTGELFF.

J is TRBJ1-2 and V is TRBV7-8; D may be TRBD1 (6 bases). This CDR3 contains 14 residues. The germline V and J ends were trimmed by 5 bases and 8 bases, with 18 bases remaining between them. Germline lookup yields CDR1 SGHVS and CDR2 FQNEAQ. CDR3 protein: CASSASGVANGYTF. The CDR3 nucleotides read TGTGCCAGCAGCGCCTCAGGGGTTGCGAACGGCTACACCTTC.

On this clone: The same CDR3 arises from other DNA sequences in this sample as well. The J gene is TRBJ2-7, the V gene TRBV2; D is perhaps TRBD2 (5 bases). Trimming took off 6 bases at V and 6 bases at J, with 15 bases between the two ends. The CDR3 consists of 13 residues. Germline V gives CDR1 SNHLY, CDR2 FYNNEI. The CDR3 region is CASRAAGVGEQYF. CDR3 bases: TGTGCCAGCAGGGCCGCCGGGGTGGGCGAGCAGTACTTC.

This chain uses TRBV5-1 with TRBJ1-5; 9 bases line up with TRBD1. After removal of 1 base from V and 6 bases from J, the junction contained 2 bases not matched to a gene. The germline CDR1 and CDR2 sequences are SGHRS and YFSETQ. The CDR3 runs 14 residues. CDR3 bases: TGCGCCAGCAGCTTGACACAGGGGGCTCAGCCCCAGCATTTT. Protein sequence: CASSLTQGAQPQHF.

This chain links TRBV21-1 with TRBJ2-5; TRBD2 was called by the table and not checked on the DNA. TRBV21-1 is recorded as a pseudogene. This CDR3 spans 15 amino acids. This CDR3 is CASSTTPGLMETQYF. The CDR3, as DNA: TGTGCCAGCAGCACGACTCCGGGACTGATGGAGACCCAGTACTTC.

The genes are TRBV9 and TRBJ1-1; D perhaps matches TRBD1 (5 bases). Trimming took off 0 bases at V and 1 base at J, with 10 bases between the two ends. In germline, CDR1 is SGDLS, CDR2 YYNGEE. This CDR3 contains 15 residues. CDR3 sequence (DNA): TGTGCCAGCAGCGTAGGTCCAGGGACGAACACTGAAGCTTTCTTT. Translating it yields CASSVGPGTNTEAFF.

This clone appeared a few times. The V call is TRBV4-2, the J call TRBJ1-1; 7 bases align to TRBD1. V dropped 5 bases and J dropped 1; count of bases not matched to a gene: 13. This CDR3 spans 17 amino acids. The V gene's germline CDR1 is LGHNA and CDR2 YNFKEQ. The CDR3 is CASSFHAGTEPNTEAFF. The CDR3 nucleotides are TGTGCCAGCAGCTTCCATGCCGGGACAGAGCCGAACACTGAAGCTTTCTTT.

The V call is TRBV25-1, the J call TRBJ2-5; 9 bases fit TRBD1. The CDR3 has 17 residues. V lost 0 bases and J lost 5; bases outside the gene matches: 10. Germline CDR1 reads MGHDK; CDR2 reads SYGVNS. The CDR3 DNA follows: TGTGCCAGCAGTGAATATACCGGGGGGACAGGGTTGGAGACCCAGTACTTC. This encodes CASSEYTGGTGLETQYF.

The V and J genes are TRBV5-8 and TRBJ2-5; D might be TRBD1 or TRBD2, each matching 6 bases. CDR1 is SGHTS and CDR2 is YDEGEE in the germline V gene. V was cut by 3 bases and J by 1 base, with 13 bases left in between. This CDR3 has 15 amino acids. The CDR3 DNA reads TGTGCCAGCAGCTGGAGGGGGGTCAGCCAAGAGACCCAGTACTTC. Translating it yields CASSWRGVSQETQYF.

The rearrangement joins TRBV5-1 to TRBJ1-4; unclear D gene. There are 13 residues in the CDR3. Germline V lookup: CDR1 SGHRS, CDR2 YFSETQ. V shed 5 bases and J shed 3 bases, with 8 bases lying between them. CDR3 bases: TGCGCCAGCAGAGACGGGCCTAATGAAAAACTGTTTTTT. It specifies CASRDGPNEKLFF.

The V gene is TRBV5-1, the J gene TRBJ1-6; 7 bases are shared with TRBD1. Germline CDR1 SGHRS, CDR2 YFSETQ. The length of the CDR3 is 14 residues. V shed 4 bases, J shed 5 bases, and the junction held 3 bases outside the gene matches. The CDR3 region is CASSRDRNNSPLHF. The CDR3 coding sequence is TGCGCCAGCAGCCGGGACAGAAATAATTCACCCCTCCACTTT.

The gene calls are TRBV6-6 and TRBJ1-5; a possible D gene is TRBD1 (6 bases). V was trimmed by 6 bases and J by 3 bases, leaving 18 bases between them. CDR1 is MNHNY, CDR2 SVGAGI, per germline (reference sequence). The CDR3 runs 16 residues. This CDR3 reads CASSPQGRGSNQPQHF. The DNA of the CDR3 is TGTGCCAGCAGCCCCCAGGGGAGGGGGTCCAATCAGCCCCAGCATTTT.

The chain uses TRBV7-2 and TRBJ2-3; D not certain. Per germline, CDR1 SGHTA and CDR2 FQGNSA. The CDR3 loop spans 15 amino acids. Deletions cut 5 bases from V and 0 bases from J, with 12 bases between. In nucleotides, the CDR3 is TGTGCCAGCAGCACAAGCCCGTCTAGCACAGATACGCAGTATTTT. Translating gives CASSTSPSSTDTQYF.

The rearrangement links TRBV7-2 to TRBJ2-7; D call uncertain. The CDR3 runs 14 residues. V was shortened by 3 bases and J by 2 bases, with 11 bases between the two germline ends. The germline gives CDR1 SGHTA, CDR2 FQGNSA. In DNA, the CDR3 is TGTGCCAGCAGCTTTCGGGTCGAGCCCTACGAGCAGTACTTC. Protein product: CASSFRVEPYEQYF.

The chain carries TRBV28 and TRBJ1-5; D is unclear. The CDR3 totals 17 residues. V was clipped by 6 bases and J by 5 bases, with 23 bases between them. Germline CDR1 MDHEN, CDR2 SYDVKM. DNA of the CDR3: TGTGCCAGCAGGACGGGCGGAGGGTATTTTGTCGATCAGCCCCAGCATTTT. Translation: CASRTGGGYFVDQPQHF.